Ten or more counts support the clone carrying this TCR beta chain. Its antigen remains unidentified. This entry is derived from a study of T cells after posttransplantation cyclophosphamide. Looked up from germline, CDR1 is SNHLY and CDR2 is FYNNEI. The V gene lost 4 bases and the J gene lost 4 bases, with 11 bases spanning the gap. The CDR3 covers 13 residues. Study-level findings and limits: TRB overlap between skin or GI tissue T cells and blood was limited.

Libraries were prepared by immunoSEQ multiplex PCR; TCRdb keeps only in-frame clonotypes and omits some of them. The sample has about 39,000 clones, none seen only once. Sequenced: PBMCs. This TCR was recovered from a woman aged 45-60 years in good health and a related stem cell transplant donor. The chain employs TRBV2 and TRBJ2-7; possible D gene TRBD1, 7 bases. CDR3 nucleotide sequence: TGTGCCAGCAGTGGTCCAGGGGGGTACGAGCAGTACTTC. It codes for CASSGPGGYEQYF.